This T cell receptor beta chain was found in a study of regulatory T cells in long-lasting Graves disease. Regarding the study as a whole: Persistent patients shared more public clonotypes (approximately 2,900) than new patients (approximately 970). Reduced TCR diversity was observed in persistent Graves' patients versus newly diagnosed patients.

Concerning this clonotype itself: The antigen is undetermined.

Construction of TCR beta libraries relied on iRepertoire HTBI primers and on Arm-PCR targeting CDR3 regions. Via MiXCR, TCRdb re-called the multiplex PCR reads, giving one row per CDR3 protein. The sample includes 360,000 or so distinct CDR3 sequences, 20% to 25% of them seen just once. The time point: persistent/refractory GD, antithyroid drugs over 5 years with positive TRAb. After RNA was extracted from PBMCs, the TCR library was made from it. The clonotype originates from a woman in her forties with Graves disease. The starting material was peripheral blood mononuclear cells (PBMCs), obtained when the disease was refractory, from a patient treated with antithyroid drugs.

As DNA, the CDR3 is TGTGCCAGCAGCTTTCGTCTAGCCTCCTACGAGCAGTACTTC. As protein: CASSFRLASYEQYF. This chain uses TRBV13 with TRBJ2-7, with a weak D call TRBD2 (5 bases). Germline values: CDR1 PRHDT, CDR2 FYEKMQ (reference sequence). The CDR3 is made up of 14 amino acids. Trimming cost V 3 bases and J 0 bases, with 9 bases left between them.